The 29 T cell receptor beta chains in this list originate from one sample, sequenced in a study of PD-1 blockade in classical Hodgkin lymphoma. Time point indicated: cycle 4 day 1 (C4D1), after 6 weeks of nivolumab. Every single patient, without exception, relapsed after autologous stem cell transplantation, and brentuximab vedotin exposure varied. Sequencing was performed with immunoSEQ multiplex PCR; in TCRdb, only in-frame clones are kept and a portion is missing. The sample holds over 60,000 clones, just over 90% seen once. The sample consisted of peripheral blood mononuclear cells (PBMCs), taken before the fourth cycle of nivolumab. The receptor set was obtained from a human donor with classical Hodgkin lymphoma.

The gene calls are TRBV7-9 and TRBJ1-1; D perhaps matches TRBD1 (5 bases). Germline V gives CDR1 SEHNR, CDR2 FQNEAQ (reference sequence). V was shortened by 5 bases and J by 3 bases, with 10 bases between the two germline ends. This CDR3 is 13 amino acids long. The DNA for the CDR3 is TGTGCCAGCAGCCCCTCCAGGGACACTGAAGCTTTCTTT. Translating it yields CASSPSRDTEAFF.

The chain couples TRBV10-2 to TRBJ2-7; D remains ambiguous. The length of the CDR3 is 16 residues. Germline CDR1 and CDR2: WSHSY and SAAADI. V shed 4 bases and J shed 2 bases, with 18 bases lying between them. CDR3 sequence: CASSVFGPGSTYEQYF. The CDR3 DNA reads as TGCGCCAGCAGTGTCTTCGGCCCAGGAAGTACCTACGAGCAGTACTTC.

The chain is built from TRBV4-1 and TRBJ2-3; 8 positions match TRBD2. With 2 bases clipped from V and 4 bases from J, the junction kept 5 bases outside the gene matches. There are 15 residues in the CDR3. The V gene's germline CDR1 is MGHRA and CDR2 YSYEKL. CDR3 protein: CASSQRGGDPDTQYF. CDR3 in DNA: TGCGCCAGCAGCCAACGGGGGGGGGATCCAGATACGCAGTATTTT.

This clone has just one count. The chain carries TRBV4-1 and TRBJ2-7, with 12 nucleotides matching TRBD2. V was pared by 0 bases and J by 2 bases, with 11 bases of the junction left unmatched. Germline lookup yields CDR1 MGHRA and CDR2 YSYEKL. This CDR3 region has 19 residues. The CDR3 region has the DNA TGCGCCAGCAGCCAAGATCGGACGGGTGGACTAGCGGGGCCCTACGAGCAGTACTTC. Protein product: CASSQDRTGGLAGPYEQYF.

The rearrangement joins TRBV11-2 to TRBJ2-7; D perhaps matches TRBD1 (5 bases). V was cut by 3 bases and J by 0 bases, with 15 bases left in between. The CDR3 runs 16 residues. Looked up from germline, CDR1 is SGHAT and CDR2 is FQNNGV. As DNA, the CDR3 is TGTGCCAGCAGCTTTGCAGGGCTTTGGGTCTCCTACGAGCAGTACTTC. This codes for CASSFAGLWVSYEQYF.

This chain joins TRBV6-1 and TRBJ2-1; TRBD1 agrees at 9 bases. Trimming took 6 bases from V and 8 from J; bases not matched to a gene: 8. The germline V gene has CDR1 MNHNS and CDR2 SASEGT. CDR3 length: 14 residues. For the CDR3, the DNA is TGTGCCAGCAGGGAACCGACAGGGGGATATGAGCAGTTCTTC. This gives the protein CASREPTGGYEQFF.

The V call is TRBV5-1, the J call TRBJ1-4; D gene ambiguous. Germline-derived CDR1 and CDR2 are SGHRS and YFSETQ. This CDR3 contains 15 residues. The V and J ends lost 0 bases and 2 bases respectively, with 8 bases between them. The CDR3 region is CASSLDAATNEKLFF. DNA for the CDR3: TGCGCCAGCAGCTTGGACGCTGCCACTAATGAAAAACTGTTTTTT.

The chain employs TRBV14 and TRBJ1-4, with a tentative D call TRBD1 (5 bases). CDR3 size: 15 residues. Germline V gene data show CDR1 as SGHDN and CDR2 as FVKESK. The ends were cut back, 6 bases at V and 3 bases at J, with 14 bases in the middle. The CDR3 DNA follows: TGTGCCAGCAGTTTACTACAGGATTCTAATGAAAAACTGTTTTTT. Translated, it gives CASSLLQDSNEKLFF.

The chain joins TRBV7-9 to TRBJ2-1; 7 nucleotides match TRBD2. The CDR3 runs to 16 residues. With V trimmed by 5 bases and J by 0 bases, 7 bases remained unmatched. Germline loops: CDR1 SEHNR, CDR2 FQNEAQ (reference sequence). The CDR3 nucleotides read TGTGCCAGCAGCCCCACGGGGGGAGGCTCCTACAATGAGCAGTTCTTC. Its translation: CASSPTGGGSYNEQFF. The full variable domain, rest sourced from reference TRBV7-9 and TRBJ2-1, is DTGVSQNPRHKITKRGQNVTFRCDPISEHNRLYWYRQTLGQGPEFLTYFQNEAQLEKSRLLSDRFSAERPKGSFSTLEIQRTEQGDSAMYLCASSPTGGGSYNEQFFGPGTRLTVL.

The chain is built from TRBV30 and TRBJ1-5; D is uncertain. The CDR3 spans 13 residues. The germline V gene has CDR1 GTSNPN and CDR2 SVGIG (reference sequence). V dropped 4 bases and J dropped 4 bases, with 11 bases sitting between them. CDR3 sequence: CAWTPVGNQPQHF. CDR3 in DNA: TGTGCCTGGACCCCGGTTGGTAATCAGCCCCAGCATTTT.

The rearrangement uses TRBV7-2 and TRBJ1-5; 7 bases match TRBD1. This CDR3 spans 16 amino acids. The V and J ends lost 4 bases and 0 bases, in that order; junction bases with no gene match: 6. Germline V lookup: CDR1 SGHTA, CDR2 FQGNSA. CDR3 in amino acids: CASSWTGTVSNQPQHF. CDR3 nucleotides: TGTGCCAGCAGCTGGACCGGGACAGTTAGCAATCAGCCCCAGCATTTT.

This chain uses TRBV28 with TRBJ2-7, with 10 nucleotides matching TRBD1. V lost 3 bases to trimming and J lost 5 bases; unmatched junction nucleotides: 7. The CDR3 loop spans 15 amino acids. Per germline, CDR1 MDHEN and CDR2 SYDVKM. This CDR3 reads CASSLVGQGYHEQYF. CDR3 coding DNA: TGTGCCAGCAGTTTGGTGGGACAGGGGTACCACGAGCAGTACTTC.

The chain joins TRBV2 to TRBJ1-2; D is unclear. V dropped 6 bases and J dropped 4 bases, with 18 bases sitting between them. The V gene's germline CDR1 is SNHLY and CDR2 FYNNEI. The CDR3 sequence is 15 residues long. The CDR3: CASSDSPDAVYGYTF. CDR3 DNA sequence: TGTGCCAGCAGCGATAGCCCGGACGCAGTCTATGGCTACACCTTC.

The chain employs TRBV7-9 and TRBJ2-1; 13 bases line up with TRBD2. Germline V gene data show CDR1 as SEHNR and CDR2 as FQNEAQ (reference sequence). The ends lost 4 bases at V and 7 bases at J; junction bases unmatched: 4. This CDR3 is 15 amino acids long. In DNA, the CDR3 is TGTGCCAGCAGCTCTACTAGCGGGAGGGGGAATGAGCAGTTCTTC. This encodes CASSSTSGRGNEQFF.

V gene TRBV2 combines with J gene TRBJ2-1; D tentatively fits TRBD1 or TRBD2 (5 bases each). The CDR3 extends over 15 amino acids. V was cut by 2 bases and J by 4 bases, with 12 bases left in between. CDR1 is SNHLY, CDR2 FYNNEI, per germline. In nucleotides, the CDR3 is TGTGCCAGCAGTGAAAAGACAGAGGGTTACAATGAGCAGTTCTTC. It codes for CASSEKTEGYNEQFF.

The CDR3 reads CASSYSMGLADYEQYF. The CDR3 DNA sequence: TGTGCCAGCAGTTACTCGATGGGACTAGCGGACTACGAGCAGTACTTC. The chain recombines TRBV6-6 with TRBJ2-7, with 11 nucleotides matching TRBD2. The CDR3 has 16 amino acids. Trimming took 0 bases from V and 3 from J; bases not matched to a gene: 4. The V gene's germline CDR1 is MNHNY and CDR2 SVGAGI (reference sequence).

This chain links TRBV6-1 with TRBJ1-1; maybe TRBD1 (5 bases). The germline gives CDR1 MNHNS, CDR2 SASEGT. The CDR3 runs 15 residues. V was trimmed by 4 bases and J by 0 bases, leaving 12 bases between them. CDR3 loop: CASSAGPLMNTEAFF. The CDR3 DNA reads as TGTGCCAGCAGTGCGGGACCGTTGATGAACACTGAAGCTTTCTTT.

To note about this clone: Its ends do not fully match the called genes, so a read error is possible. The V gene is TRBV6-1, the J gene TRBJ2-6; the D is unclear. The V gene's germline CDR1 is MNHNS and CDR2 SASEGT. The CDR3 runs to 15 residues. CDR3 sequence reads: CASIERTSGANVLTF. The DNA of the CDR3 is TGTGCCAGCATTGAAAGGACCTCTGGGGCCAACGTCCTGACTTTC.

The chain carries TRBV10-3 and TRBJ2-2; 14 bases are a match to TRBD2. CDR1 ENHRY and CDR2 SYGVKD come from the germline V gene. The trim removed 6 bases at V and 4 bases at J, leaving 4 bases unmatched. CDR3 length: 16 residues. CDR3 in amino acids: CAIRPGTSGSTGELFF. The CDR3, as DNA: TGTGCCATCAGGCCTGGGACTAGCGGGAGCACCGGGGAGCTGTTTTTT.

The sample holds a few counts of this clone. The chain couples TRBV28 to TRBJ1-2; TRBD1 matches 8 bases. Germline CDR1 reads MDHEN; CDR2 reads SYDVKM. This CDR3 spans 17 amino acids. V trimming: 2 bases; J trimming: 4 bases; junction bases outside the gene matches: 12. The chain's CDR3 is CASSLGGTGNFFYGYTF. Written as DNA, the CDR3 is TGTGCCAGCAGTTTAGGGGGGACAGGCAACTTTTTCTATGGCTACACCTTC.

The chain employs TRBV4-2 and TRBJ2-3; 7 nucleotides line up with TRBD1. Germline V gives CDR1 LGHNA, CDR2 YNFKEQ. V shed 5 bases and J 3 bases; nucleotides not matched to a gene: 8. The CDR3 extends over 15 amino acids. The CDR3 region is CASSFRGQYTDTQYF. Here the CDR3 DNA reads TGTGCCAGCAGCTTCCGGGGACAGTATACAGATACGCAGTATTTT.

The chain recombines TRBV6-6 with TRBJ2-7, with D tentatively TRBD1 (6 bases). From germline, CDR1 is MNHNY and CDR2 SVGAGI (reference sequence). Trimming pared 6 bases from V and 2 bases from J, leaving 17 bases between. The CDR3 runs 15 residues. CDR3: CASRMSPGDAYEQYF. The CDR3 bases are TGTGCCAGCAGGATGTCCCCAGGGGATGCCTACGAGCAGTACTTC.

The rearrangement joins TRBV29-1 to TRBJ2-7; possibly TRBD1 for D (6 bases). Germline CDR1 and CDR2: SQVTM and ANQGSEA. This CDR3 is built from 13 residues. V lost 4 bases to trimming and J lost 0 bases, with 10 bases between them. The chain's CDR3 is CSVGRGPSYEQYF. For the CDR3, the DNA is TGCAGCGTTGGCAGGGGCCCCTCCTACGAGCAGTACTTC.

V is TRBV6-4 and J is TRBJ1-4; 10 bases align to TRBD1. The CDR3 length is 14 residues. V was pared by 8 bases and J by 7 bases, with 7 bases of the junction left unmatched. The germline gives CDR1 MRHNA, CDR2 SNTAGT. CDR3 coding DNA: TGTGCCAGCCCCGGGACAGGGGCACGTGAAAAACTGTTTTTT. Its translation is CASPGTGAREKLFF.

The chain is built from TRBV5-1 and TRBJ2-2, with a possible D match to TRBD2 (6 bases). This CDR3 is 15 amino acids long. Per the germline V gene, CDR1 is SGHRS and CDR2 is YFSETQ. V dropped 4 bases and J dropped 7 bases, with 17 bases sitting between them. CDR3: CASSLLTTDYGELFF. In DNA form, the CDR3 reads TGCGCCAGCAGCCTCCTCACGACGGACTACGGGGAGCTGTTTTTT.

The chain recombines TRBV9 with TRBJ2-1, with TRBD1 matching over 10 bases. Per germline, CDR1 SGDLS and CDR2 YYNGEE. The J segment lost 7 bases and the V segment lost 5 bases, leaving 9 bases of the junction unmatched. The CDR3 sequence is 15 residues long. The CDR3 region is CASSRQGAEGNEQFF. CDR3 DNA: TGTGCCAGCAGTAGACAGGGGGCGGAGGGAAATGAGCAGTTCTTC.

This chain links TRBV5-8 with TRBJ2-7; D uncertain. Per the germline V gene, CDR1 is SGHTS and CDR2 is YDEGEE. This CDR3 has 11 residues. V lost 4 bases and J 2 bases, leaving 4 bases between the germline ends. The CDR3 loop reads CASSPAYEQYF. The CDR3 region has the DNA TGTGCCAGCAGCCCCGCCTACGAGCAGTACTTC.

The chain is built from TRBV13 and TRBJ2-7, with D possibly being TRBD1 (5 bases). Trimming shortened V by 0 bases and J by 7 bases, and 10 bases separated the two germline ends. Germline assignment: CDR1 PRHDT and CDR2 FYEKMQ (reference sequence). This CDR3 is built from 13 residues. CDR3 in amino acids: CASSLGRRGEQYF. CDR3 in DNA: TGTGCCAGCAGCTTAGGCCGTAGGGGTGAGCAGTACTTC.

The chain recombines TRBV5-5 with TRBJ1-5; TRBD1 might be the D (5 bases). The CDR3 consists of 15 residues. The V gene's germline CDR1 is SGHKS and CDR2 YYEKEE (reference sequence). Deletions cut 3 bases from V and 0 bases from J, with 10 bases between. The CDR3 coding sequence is TGTGCCAGCAGCTCAGGGCCTTATAGCAATCAGCCCCAGCATTTT. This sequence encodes CASSSGPYSNQPQHF.